Shown below are 20 T cell receptor beta chains from a single sample sequenced in a study of radiotherapy plus CTLA-4 blockade in lung cancer. This table comes from immunoSEQ multiplex PCR, and its TCRdb copy is limited to in-frame clones, with some not included. The profile shows tens of thousands of clones, around 77% of them singletons. Material: peripheral blood, obtained from a patient treated with radiotherapy plus ipilimumab. The receptor set was obtained from a human donor with non-small cell lung cancer whose response to radiotherapy plus ipilimumab could not be evaluated.

The chain combines TRBV19 with TRBJ2-7, with 7 bases aligning to TRBD1. The V segment lost 5 bases and the J segment 5 bases; nucleotides outside the gene matches: 12. This CDR3 contains 15 residues. Germline V gene sequence: CDR1 LNHDA, CDR2 SQIVND (reference sequence). The CDR3 here is CASSLHRGVVNEQYF. The CDR3 nucleotides are TGTGCCAGTAGTCTCCACAGGGGTGTTGTGAACGAGCAGTACTTC.

V is TRBV5-4 and J is TRBJ2-1; the match to TRBD2 covers 11 bases. The CDR3 loop spans 15 amino acids. CDR1 is SGHNT, CDR2 YYREEE, per germline (reference sequence). With 0 bases clipped from V and 9 bases from J, the junction kept 5 bases outside the gene matches. In DNA form, the CDR3 reads TGTGCCAGCAGCTTGGGTAGCGGGGGGGCCGGTGAGCAGTTCTTC. Residues: CASSLGSGGAGEQFF.

The CDR3 spells CASSQEGLAGGFTDTQYF. CDR3 bases: TGCGCCAGCAGCCAAGAGGGACTAGCGGGAGGGTTCACAGATACGCAGTATTTT. The gene calls are TRBV4-1 and TRBJ2-3; 16 nucleotides align to TRBD2. Germline-derived CDR1 and CDR2 are MGHRA and YSYEKL. This CDR3 is built from 18 residues. Trimming cost V 0 bases and J 2 bases; bases outside gene matches: 2.

The rearrangement links TRBV23-1 to TRBJ1-1, with D perhaps TRBD1 (5 bases). TRBV23-1 has ORF status, its function being uncertain. The V end lost 4 bases, the J end lost 5 bases, and 17 bases lay between the germline ends. The CDR3 covers 15 residues. This chain's CDR3 is CASSPSLGGRTEAFF. CDR3 bases: TGCGCCAGCAGTCCCTCCCTGGGGGGGAGAACTGAAGCTTTCTTT.

The V call is TRBV2, the J call TRBJ1-2; TRBD1 is a possible D gene (5 bases). Per germline, CDR1 SNHLY and CDR2 FYNNEI. V was clipped by 1 base and J by 12 bases, with 12 bases between them. The CDR3 is made up of 12 amino acids. Written as DNA, the CDR3 is TGTGCCAGCAGTGAAGGGTTGCAGGGAAACACCTTC. It encodes CASSEGLQGNTF.

This clone was seen just once. The germline gene is not matched at one end of the junction; a read error may be the cause. The chain couples TRBV7-3 to TRBJ2-1, with 7 bases that match TRBD2. The length of the CDR3 is 13 residues. The V gene's germline CDR1 is SGHTA and CDR2 FQGTGA. CDR3 residues: CASSSRDYSEQFF. CDR3 DNA sequence: TGTGCCAGCAGCTCGAGGGACTACAGTGAGCAGTTCTTC.

This chain connects TRBV27 to TRBJ2-1; the D is unclear. The ends were cut back, 3 bases at V and 6 bases at J, with 12 bases in the middle. This CDR3 is 14 amino acids long. Germline assignment: CDR1 MNHEY and CDR2 SMNVEV (reference sequence). CDR3 nucleotides: TGTGCCAGCAGTTTGGCTAGTGTCGGCAATGAGCAGTTCTTC. This codes for CASSLASVGNEQFF.

The rearrangement joins TRBV5-1 to TRBJ2-1, with unresolved D. The ends were cut back, 2 bases at V and 9 bases at J, with 12 bases in the middle. CDR3 length equals 13 residues. CDR1 SGHRS and CDR2 YFSETQ come from the germline V gene. CDR3 sequence (DNA): TGCGCCAGCAGCTTCCCCCGCGGTGGTGAGCAGTTCTTC. It is translated as CASSFPRGGEQFF.

In regard to this clone: The sample contains more than one DNA sequence encoding this CDR3. The chain is built from TRBV6-1 and TRBJ1-1; D uncertain. Trimming pared 8 bases from V and 0 bases from J, leaving 4 bases between. CDR3 size: 11 residues. Germline loops: CDR1 MNHNS, CDR2 SASEGT. CDR3 sequence (DNA): TGTGCCAGCTCCATGAACACTGAAGCTTTCTTT. Amino acids: CASSMNTEAFF.

As regards this clone: This sample also contains other DNA sequences that code for the same CDR3. The V call is TRBV19, the J call TRBJ2-7, with TRBD2 matching 9 bases. The junction had 7 bases not matched to a gene; V was cut back by 3 bases and J by 4 bases. The CDR3 is 15 residues long. CDR1 LNHDA and CDR2 SQIVND come from the germline V gene (reference sequence). The CDR3 bases are TGTGCCAGTAGTATTCAAGCGGGAGGCAGGTACGAGCAGTACTTC. Its translation: CASSIQAGGRYEQYF.

The chain uses TRBV4-2 and TRBJ1-5; possibly TRBD1 for D (5 bases). CDR1 LGHNA and CDR2 YNFKEQ come from the germline V gene. Trimming removed 0 bases at V and 7 bases at J, with 13 bases between. There are 15 residues in the CDR3. CDR3 nucleotides: TGTGCCAGCAGCCAAGATGGAGGGGCCAAGCAGCCCCAGCATTTT. As protein: CASSQDGGAKQPQHF.

The chain carries TRBV7-2 and TRBJ2-2, with a possible D match to TRBD2 (5 bases). CDR1 SGHTA and CDR2 FQGNSA come from the germline V gene. The CDR3 covers 16 residues. V shed 3 bases and J shed 6 bases, with 17 bases lying between them. The CDR3 reads CASSFQRTLSPGELFF. The CDR3 region has the DNA TGTGCCAGCAGCTTCCAGAGGACTCTGAGCCCCGGGGAGCTGTTTTTT.

The J gene is TRBJ2-1, the V gene TRBV7-2, with 14 positions matching TRBD2. CDR1 and CDR2 (germline): SGHTA, FQGNSA. The trim removed 3 bases at V and 9 bases at J, leaving 4 bases unmatched. The CDR3 runs to 15 residues. CDR3 protein: CASSFEGLAGVEQFF. CDR3 sequence (DNA): TGTGCCAGCAGCTTCGAGGGACTAGCGGGAGTTGAGCAGTTCTTC.

Notes on this clone: At one boundary the junction diverges from the germline segment, which might be a read error. The rearrangement links TRBV7-8 to TRBJ1-1; D possibly corresponds to TRBD1 (6 bases). Germline assignment: CDR1 SGHVS and CDR2 FQNEAQ. This CDR3 has 14 residues. CDR3 in DNA: TGTGCCAGCACCTTAGGGACAAGGGGCACTGAAGCTTTCTTT. Encoded protein: CASTLGTRGTEAFF. The full variable domain, rest sourced from reference TRBV7-8 and TRBJ1-1, is GAGVSQSPRYKVAKRGQDVALRCDPISGHVSLFWYQQALGQGPEFLTYFQNEAQLDKSGLPSDRFFAERPEGSVSTLKIQRTQQEDSAVYLCASTLGTRGTEAFFGQGTRLTVV.

V gene TRBV18 combines with J gene TRBJ2-7, with 10 bases that match TRBD2. CDR1 is KGHSH, CDR2 LQKENI, per germline. V gave up 3 bases and J gave up 5 bases; unmatched junction bases: 4. The CDR3 has 14 amino acids. The CDR3 sequence: CASSPGAGGDEQYF. The CDR3 nucleotides are TGTGCCAGCTCACCGGGAGCGGGAGGGGACGAGCAGTACTTC.

This chain uses TRBV25-1 with TRBJ2-7; perhaps TRBD1 as D (5 bases). Per germline, CDR1 MGHDK and CDR2 SYGVNS. The CDR3 spans 12 residues. The V end lost 11 bases, the J end lost 2 bases, and 13 bases lay between the germline ends. The DNA of the CDR3 is TGTGCCCGAAAAACAGGTACCTACGAGCAGTACTTC. Its protein product is CARKTGTYEQYF.

There are a few counts of this clone. The rearrangement links TRBV2 to TRBJ2-1; 7 nucleotides align to TRBD2. V was clipped by 6 bases and J by 1 base; unmatched bases: 6. This CDR3 has 15 amino acids. CDR1 and CDR2 (germline): SNHLY, FYNNEI. Here the CDR3 reads CASSQSGDSYNEQFF. The CDR3, as DNA: TGTGCCAGCAGCCAAAGCGGGGATTCCTACAATGAGCAGTTCTTC.

This sequence joins TRBV7-9 and TRBJ1-5; 10 bases match TRBD1. This CDR3 region has 14 residues. Germline V CDR1 and CDR2: SEHNR, FQNEAQ (reference sequence). After removal of 6 bases from V and 5 bases from J, the junction contained 4 bases not matched to a gene. The CDR3 DNA reads TGTGCCAGCAGACCCGGGACAGGGGATCAGCCCCAGCATTTT. Its protein product is CASRPGTGDQPQHF.

The chain combines TRBV29-1 with TRBJ2-1, with D tentatively TRBD2 (5 bases). The CDR3 has 14 amino acids. Germline values: CDR1 SQVTM, CDR2 ANQGSEA. Trimming stripped 7 bases from V and 0 bases from J, with 13 bases between. This CDR3 reads CSGSGYSSYNEQFF. In DNA, the CDR3 is TGCAGCGGGAGCGGCTACTCCTCCTACAATGAGCAGTTCTTC.

This clone showed up just a few times. The gene calls are TRBV7-9 and TRBJ1-2, with D unresolved. The CDR3 spans 13 residues. Trimming took off 5 bases at V and 4 bases at J, with 11 bases between the two ends. Germline-derived CDR1 and CDR2 are SEHNR and FQNEAQ (reference sequence). This CDR3 reads CASSPPRVYGYTF. The CDR3 region has the DNA TGTGCCAGCAGCCCACCCCGGGTCTATGGCTACACCTTC. The full variable domain, completed using reference TRBV7-9 and TRBJ1-2, is DTGVSQNPRHKITKRGQNVTFRCDPISEHNRLYWYRQTLGQGPEFLTYFQNEAQLEKSRLLSDRFSAERPKGSFSTLEIQRTEQGDSAMYLCASSPPRVYGYTFGSGTRLTVV.